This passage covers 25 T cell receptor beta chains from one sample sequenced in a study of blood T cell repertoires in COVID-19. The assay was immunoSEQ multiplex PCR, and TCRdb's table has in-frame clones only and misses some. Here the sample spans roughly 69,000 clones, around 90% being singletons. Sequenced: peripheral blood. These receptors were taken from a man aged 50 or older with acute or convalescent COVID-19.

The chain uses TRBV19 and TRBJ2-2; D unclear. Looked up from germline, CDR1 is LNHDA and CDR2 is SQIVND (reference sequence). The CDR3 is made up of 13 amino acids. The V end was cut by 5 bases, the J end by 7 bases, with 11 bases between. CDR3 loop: CASSPNVDGELFF. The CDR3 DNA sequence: TGTGCCAGTAGTCCTAATGTAGACGGGGAGCTGTTTTTT.

The CDR3 DNA reads as TGTGCCAGCAGCTTGGGAGGGACAGGGGACTACGAGCAGTACTTC. Protein sequence: CASSLGGTGDYEQYF. The rearrangement uses TRBV5-4 and TRBJ2-7; 10 bases are a match to TRBD1. The V and J ends lost 0 bases and 3 bases, in that order; junction bases with no gene match: 3. The germline V gene has CDR1 SGHNT and CDR2 YYREEE (reference sequence). The CDR3 covers 15 residues.

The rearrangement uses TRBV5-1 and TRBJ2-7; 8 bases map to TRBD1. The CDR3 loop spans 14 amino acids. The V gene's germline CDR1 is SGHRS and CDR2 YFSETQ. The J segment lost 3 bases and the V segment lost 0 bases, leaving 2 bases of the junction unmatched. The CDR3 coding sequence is TGCGCCAGCAGCTTGGGGACAGGGTTCTACGAGCAGTACTTC. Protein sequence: CASSLGTGFYEQYF.

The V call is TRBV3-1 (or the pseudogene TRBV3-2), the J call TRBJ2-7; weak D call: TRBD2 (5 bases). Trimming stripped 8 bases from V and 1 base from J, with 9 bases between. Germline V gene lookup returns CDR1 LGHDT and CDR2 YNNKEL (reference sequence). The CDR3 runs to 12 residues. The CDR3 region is CASGSWSYEQYF. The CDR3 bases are TGTGCCAGCGGGAGTTGGTCCTACGAGCAGTACTTC.

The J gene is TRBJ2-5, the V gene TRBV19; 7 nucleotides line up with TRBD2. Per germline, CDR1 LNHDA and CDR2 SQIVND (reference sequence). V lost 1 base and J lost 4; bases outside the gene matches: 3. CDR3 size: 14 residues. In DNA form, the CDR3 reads TGTGCCAGTAGTATAGCGGCGGGAGCAGAGACCCAGTACTTC. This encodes CASSIAAGAETQYF.

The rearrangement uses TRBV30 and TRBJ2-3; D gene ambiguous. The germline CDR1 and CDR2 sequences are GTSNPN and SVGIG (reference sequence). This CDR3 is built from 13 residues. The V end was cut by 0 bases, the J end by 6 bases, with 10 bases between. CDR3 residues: CAWSVLTGDTQYF. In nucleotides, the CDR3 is TGTGCCTGGAGTGTACTAACTGGGGATACGCAGTATTTT. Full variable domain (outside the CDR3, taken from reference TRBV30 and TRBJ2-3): SQTIHQWPATLVQPVGSPLSLECTVEGTSNPNLYWYRQAAGRGLQLLFYSVGIGQISSEVPQNLSASRPQDRQFILSSKKLLLSDSGFYLCAWSVLTGDTQYFGPGTRLTVL.

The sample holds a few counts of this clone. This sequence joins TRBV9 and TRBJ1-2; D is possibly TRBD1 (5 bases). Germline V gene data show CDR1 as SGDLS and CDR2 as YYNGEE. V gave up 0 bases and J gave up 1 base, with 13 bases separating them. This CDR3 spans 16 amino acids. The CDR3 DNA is TGTGCCAGCAGCGTAGAATTGGACATCGATAACTATGGCTACACCTTC. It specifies CASSVELDIDNYGYTF. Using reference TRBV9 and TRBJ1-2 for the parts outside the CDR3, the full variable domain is DSGVTQTPKHLITATGQRVTLRCSPRSGDLSVYWYQQSLDQGLQFLIQYYNGEERAKGNILERFSAQQFPDLHSELNLSSLELGDSALYFCASSVELDIDNYGYTFGSGTRLTVV.

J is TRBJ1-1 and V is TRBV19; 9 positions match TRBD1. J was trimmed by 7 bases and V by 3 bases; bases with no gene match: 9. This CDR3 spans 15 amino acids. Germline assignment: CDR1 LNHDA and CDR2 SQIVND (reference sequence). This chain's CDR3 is CASSMGQGERGEAFF. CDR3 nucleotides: TGTGCCAGTAGTATGGGACAGGGAGAAAGGGGTGAAGCTTTCTTT.

CDR3 amino acids: CASSRQFNEQFF. The CDR3 DNA reads as TGTGCCAGCAGTAGACAGTTCAATGAGCAGTTCTTC. This rearrangement joins TRBV6-5 to TRBJ2-1; tentatively, D is TRBD1 (5 bases). V was trimmed by 5 bases and J by 6 bases, leaving 8 bases between them. The CDR3 is made up of 12 amino acids. Germline loops: CDR1 MNHEY, CDR2 SVGAGI.

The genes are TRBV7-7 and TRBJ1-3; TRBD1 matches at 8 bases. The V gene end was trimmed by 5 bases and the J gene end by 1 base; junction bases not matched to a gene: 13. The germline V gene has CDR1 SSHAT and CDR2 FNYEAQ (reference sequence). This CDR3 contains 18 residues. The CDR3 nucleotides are TGTGCCAGCAGCCCTTATACGACAGGGGTCAAATCTGGAAACACCATATATTTT. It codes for CASSPYTTGVKSGNTIYF.

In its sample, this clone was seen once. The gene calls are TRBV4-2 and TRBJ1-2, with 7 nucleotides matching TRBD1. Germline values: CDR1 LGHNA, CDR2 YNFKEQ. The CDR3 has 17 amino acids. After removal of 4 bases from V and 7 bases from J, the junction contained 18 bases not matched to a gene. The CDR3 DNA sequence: TGTGCCAGCAGCCCGCCTGGGACAGCTAAACAACGGGGTGGCTACACCTTC. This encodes CASSPPGTAKQRGGYTF.

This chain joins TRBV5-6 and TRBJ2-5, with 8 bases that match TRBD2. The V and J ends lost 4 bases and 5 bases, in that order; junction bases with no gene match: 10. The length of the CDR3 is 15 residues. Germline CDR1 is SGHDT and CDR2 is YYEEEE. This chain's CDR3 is CASSPRTSRAETQYF. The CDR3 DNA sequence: TGTGCCAGCAGCCCGAGGACTAGCAGGGCCGAGACCCAGTACTTC.

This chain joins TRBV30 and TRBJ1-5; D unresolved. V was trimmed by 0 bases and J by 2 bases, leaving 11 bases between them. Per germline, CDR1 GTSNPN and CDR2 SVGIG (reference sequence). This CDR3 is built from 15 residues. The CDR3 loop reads CAWSVRGVGNQPQHF. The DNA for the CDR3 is TGTGCCTGGAGTGTACGGGGAGTGGGCAATCAGCCCCAGCATTTT.

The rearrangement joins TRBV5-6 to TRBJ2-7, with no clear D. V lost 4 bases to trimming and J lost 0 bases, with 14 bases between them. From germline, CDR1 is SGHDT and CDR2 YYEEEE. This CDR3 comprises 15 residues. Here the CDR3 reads CASSIRVFPSYEQYF. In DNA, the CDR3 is TGTGCCAGCAGCATCCGGGTGTTTCCCTCCTACGAGCAGTACTTC.

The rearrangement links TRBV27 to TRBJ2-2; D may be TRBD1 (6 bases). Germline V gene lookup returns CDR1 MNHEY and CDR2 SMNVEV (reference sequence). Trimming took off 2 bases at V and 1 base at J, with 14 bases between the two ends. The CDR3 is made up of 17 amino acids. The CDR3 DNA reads TGTGCCAGCAGTTTAGCCGATACAGGGCGGAACACCGGGGAGCTGTTTTTT. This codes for CASSLADTGRNTGELFF.

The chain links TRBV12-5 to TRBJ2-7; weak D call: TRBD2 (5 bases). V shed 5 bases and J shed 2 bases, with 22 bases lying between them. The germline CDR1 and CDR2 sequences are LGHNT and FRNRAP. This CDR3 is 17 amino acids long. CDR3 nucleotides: TGTGCTAGTGGTAAGGGAGTGGTTTCCCAACACCCCTACGAGCAGTACTTC. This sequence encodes CASGKGVVSQHPYEQYF. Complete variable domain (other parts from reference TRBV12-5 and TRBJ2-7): DARVTQTPRHKVTEMGQEVTMRCQPILGHNTVFWYRQTMMQGLELLAYFRNRAPLDDSGMPKDRFSAEMPDATLATLKIQPSEPRDSAVYFCASGKGVVSQHPYEQYFGPGTRLTVT.

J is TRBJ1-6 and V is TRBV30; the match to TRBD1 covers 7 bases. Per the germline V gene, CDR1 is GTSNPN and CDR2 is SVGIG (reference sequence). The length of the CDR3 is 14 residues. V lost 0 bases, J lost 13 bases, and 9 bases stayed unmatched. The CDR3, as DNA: TGTGCCTGGAGTGTGACAGGGACAGATTTTCCCCTCCACTTT. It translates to CAWSVTGTDFPLHF.

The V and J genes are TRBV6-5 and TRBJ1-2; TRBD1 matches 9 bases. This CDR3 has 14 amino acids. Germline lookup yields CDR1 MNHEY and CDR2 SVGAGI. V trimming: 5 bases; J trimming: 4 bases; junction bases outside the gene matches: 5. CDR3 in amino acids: CASSTEGQGYGYTF. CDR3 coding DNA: TGTGCCAGCAGTACAGAGGGACAGGGCTATGGCTACACCTTC.

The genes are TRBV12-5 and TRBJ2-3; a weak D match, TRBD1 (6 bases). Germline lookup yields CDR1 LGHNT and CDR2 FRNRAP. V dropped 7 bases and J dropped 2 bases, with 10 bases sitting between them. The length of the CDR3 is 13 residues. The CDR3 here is CASDRAATDTQYF. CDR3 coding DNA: TGTGCTAGTGACAGGGCCGCCACAGATACGCAGTATTTT. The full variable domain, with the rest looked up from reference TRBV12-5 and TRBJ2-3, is DARVTQTPRHKVTEMGQEVTMRCQPILGHNTVFWYRQTMMQGLELLAYFRNRAPLDDSGMPKDRFSAEMPDATLATLKIQPSEPRDSAVYFCASDRAATDTQYFGPGTRLTVL.

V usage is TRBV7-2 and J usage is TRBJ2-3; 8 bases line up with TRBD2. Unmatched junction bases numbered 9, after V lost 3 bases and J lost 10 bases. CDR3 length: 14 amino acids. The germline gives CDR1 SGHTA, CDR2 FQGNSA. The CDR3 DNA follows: TGTGCCAGCAGCTTCCAGACAAACGGGAGGGCGCAGTATTTT. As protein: CASSFQTNGRAQYF.

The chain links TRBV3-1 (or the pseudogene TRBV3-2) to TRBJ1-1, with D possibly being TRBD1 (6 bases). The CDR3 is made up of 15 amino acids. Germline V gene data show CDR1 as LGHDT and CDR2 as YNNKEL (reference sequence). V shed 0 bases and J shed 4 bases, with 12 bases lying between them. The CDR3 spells CASSQEQGGGTEAFF. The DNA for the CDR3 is TGTGCCAGCAGCCAAGAACAGGGCGGGGGCACTGAAGCTTTCTTT.

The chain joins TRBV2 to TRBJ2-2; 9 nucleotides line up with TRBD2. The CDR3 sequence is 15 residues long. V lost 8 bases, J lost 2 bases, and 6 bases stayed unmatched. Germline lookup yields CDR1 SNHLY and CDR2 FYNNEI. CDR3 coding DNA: TGTGCCAGCTCATCTCTAGCGGGAAACACCGGGGAGCTGTTTTTT. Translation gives CASSSLAGNTGELFF. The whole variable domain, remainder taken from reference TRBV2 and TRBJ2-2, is EPEVTQTPSHQVTQMGQEVILRCVPISNHLYFYWYRQILGQKVEFLVSFYNNEISEKSEIFDDQFSVERPDGSNFTLKIRSTKLEDSAMYFCASSSLAGNTGELFFGEGSRLTVL.

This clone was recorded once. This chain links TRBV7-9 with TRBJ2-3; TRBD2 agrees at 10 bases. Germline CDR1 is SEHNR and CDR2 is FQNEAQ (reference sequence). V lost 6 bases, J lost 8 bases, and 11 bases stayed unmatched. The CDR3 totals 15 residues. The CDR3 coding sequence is TGTGCCAGCAGGGCGACTAGCGGGCCGATTGGTACGCAGTATTTT. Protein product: CASRATSGPIGTQYF.

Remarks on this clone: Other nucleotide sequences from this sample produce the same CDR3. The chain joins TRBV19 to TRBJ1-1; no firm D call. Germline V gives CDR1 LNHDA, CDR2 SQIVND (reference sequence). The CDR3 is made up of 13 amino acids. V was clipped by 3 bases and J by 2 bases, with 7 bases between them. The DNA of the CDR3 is TGTGCCAGTAGTATTGGCCCCAACACTGAAGCTTTCTTT. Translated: CASSIGPNTEAFF. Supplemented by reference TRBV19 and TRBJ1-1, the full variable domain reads DGGITQSPKYLFRKEGQNVTLSCEQNLNHDAMYWYRQDPGQGLRLIYYSQIVNDFQKGDIAEGYSVSREKKESFPLTVTSAQKNPTAFYLCASSIGPNTEAFFGQGTRLTVV.

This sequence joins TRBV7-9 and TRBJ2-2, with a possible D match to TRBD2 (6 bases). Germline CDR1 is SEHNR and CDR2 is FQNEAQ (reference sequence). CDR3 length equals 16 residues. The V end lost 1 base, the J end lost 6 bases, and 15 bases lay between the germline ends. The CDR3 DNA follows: TGTGCCAGCAGCTTAGTGCGGCTAGCGCCCCCCGGGGAGCTGTTTTTT. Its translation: CASSLVRLAPPGELFF. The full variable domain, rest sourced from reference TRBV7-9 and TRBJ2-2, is DTGVSQNPRHKITKRGQNVTFRCDPISEHNRLYWYRQTLGQGPEFLTYFQNEAQLEKSRLLSDRFSAERPKGSFSTLEIQRTEQGDSAMYLCASSLVRLAPPGELFFGEGSRLTVL.